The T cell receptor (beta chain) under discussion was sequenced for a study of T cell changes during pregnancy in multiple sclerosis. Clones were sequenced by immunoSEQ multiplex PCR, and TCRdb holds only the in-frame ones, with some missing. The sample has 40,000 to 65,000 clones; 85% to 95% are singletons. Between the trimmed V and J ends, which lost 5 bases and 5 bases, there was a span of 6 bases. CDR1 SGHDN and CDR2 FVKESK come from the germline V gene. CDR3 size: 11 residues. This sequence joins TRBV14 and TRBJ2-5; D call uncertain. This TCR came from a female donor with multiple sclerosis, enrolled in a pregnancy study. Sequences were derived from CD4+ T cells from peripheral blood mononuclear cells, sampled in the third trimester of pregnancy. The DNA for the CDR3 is TGTGCCAGCAGCTTGTCTGAGACCCAGTACTTC. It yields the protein CASSLSETQYF.